Here is one T cell receptor beta chain with its context. A read error may produce the germline difference seen at one junction end. This specimen belongs to a study of response to subunit inactivated influenza vaccine. Germline V gene lookup returns CDR1 SNHLY and CDR2 FYNNEI. The CDR3 is 12 amino acids. TCRdb used MiXCR to reprocess the RT-PCR reads, holding one entry per CDR3 protein. The sample includes a few hundred thousand distinct CDR3 sequences, about a fifth of them seen just once. The material sequenced was PBMCs from blood, taken 21 months after vaccination. The chain joins TRBV2 to TRBJ2-4; tentative D call: TRBD2 (7 bases). The clonotype was recovered from a man aged 50-75 years who received an inactivated influenza vaccine. CDR3 coding DNA: TGTGCCAGCACCAAAGAGGGGGGGCGCCCGGACTTC. Its translation: CASTKEGGRPDF.